These 26 T cell receptor beta chains originate from one sample sequenced in a study of shared clonotypes between healthy human individuals. This table comes from immunoSEQ multiplex PCR, and its TCRdb copy is limited to in-frame clones, with some not included. The table has 650,000 to 800,000 clones, just under 75% seen once. The sample comprised memory CD4+ T cells sorted from blood. Subset: CD45RA-negative fraction. All receptors come from a woman aged 25 to 39 in good health.

As concerns this clone: The identical CDR3 is also encoded by other nucleotide sequences in the sample. The rearrangement links TRBV6-5 to TRBJ2-7; D unclear. V was pared by 6 bases and J by 7 bases, with 13 bases between. CDR3 length: 12 residues. Germline CDR1 reads MNHEY; CDR2 reads SVGAGI. Here the CDR3 reads CASRTPGGEQYF. The CDR3 nucleotides read TGTGCCAGCAGAACCCCCGGTGGGGAGCAGTACTTC.

The chain uses TRBV4-1 and TRBJ2-3, with D unresolved. CDR1 and CDR2 (germline): MGHRA, YSYEKL. The V end was cut by 0 bases, the J end by 2 bases, with 9 bases between. The CDR3 is made up of 15 amino acids. The CDR3 coding sequence is TGCGCCAGCAGCCAAGATGGGGATAACACAGATACGCAGTATTTT. This gives the protein CASSQDGDNTDTQYF.

J is TRBJ2-2 and V is TRBV29-1; a possible D gene is TRBD1 (6 bases). Germline V gene sequence: CDR1 SQVTM, CDR2 ANQGSEA. CDR3 length: 13 amino acids. Trimming left V 7 bases short and J 5 bases short, with 14 bases between. Written as DNA, the CDR3 is TGCAGCGCCCGCCGGGACACAACCGGGGAGCTGTTTTTT. Its protein is CSARRDTTGELFF.

This chain uses TRBV14 with TRBJ2-5; 9 nucleotides match TRBD2. This CDR3 region has 16 residues. Trimming cost V 3 bases and J 4 bases; bases outside gene matches: 9. Germline V lookup: CDR1 SGHDN, CDR2 FVKESK. The DNA of the CDR3 is TGTGCCAGCAGCCACGAAAGGCGGCGGGAGGGAGAGACCCAGTACTTC. Its translation is CASSHERRREGETQYF. Filled out from reference TRBV14 and TRBJ2-5, the complete variable domain reads EAGVTQFPSHSVIEKGQTVTLRCDPISGHDNLYWYRRVMGKEIKFLLHFVKESKQDESGMPNNRFLAERTGGTYSTLKVQPAELEDSGVYFCASSHERRREGETQYFGPGTRLLVL.

This clone was seen once. The gene calls are TRBV18 and TRBJ2-1, with 7 bases that match TRBD1. The V gene's germline CDR1 is KGHSH and CDR2 LQKENI. Germline trimming cut 4 bases from V and 8 bases from J; bases unmatched to any gene: 11. The CDR3 loop spans 15 amino acids. The CDR3: CASSRRTGGVDEQFF. The CDR3, as DNA: TGTGCCAGCTCACGAAGGACAGGAGGAGTGGATGAGCAGTTCTTC.

This clone was seen repeatedly, ten times or more. The chain is built from TRBV4-1 and TRBJ2-7; the match to TRBD2 covers 16 bases. This CDR3 has 19 residues. Germline V gene lookup returns CDR1 MGHRA and CDR2 YSYEKL. The V segment lost 3 bases and the J segment 6 bases; nucleotides outside the gene matches: 14. CDR3 DNA: TGCGCCAGCAGCCATGATCTTCCGGGACTAGCGGGAGGGCCCATCGAGCAGTACTTC. It is translated as CASSHDLPGLAGGPIEQYF.

The chain uses TRBV5-1 and TRBJ2-5, with D tentatively TRBD2 (5 bases). Trimming pared 0 bases from V and 5 bases from J, leaving 11 bases between. From germline, CDR1 is SGHRS and CDR2 YFSETQ. The CDR3 has 14 residues. CDR3 protein: CASSLELRRETQYF. DNA of the CDR3: TGCGCCAGCAGCTTGGAGCTCCGGAGGGAGACCCAGTACTTC.

This chain links TRBV5-1 with TRBJ1-2, with unresolved D. This CDR3 is 13 amino acids long. The germline CDR1 and CDR2 sequences are SGHRS and YFSETQ. Trimming removed 2 bases from V and 7 bases from J, with 12 bases in between. The CDR3 DNA reads TGCGCCAGCAGCTTTGGCAGCGAAGCTGGCTACACCTTC. Its translation: CASSFGSEAGYTF.

CDR3 coding DNA: TGTGCCAGCAGTAGGGGACAGCCTGAAGCTTTCTTT. It translates to CASSRGQPEAFF. The V and J genes are TRBV28 and TRBJ1-1; the match to TRBD1 covers 7 bases. V gave up 5 bases and J gave up 6 bases; unmatched junction bases: 3. Germline CDR1 MDHEN, CDR2 SYDVKM. This CDR3 spans 12 amino acids. The whole variable domain, filled in from reference TRBV28 and TRBJ1-1, reads DVKVTQSSRYLVKRTGEKVFLECVQDMDHENMFWYRQDPGLGLRLIYFSYDVKMKEKGDIPEGYSVSREKKERFSLILESASTNQTSMYLCASSRGQPEAFFGQGTRLTVV.

The chain combines TRBV7-9 with TRBJ2-7; the match to TRBD2 covers 7 bases. This CDR3 comprises 17 residues. After removal of 5 bases from V and 4 bases from J, the junction contained 17 bases not matched to a gene. Germline V gene lookup returns CDR1 SEHNR and CDR2 FQNEAQ (reference sequence). DNA for the CDR3: TGTGCCAGCAGCACCATTTTGGGCGGGAGTATACTTTACGAGCAGTACTTC. It translates to CASSTILGGSILYEQYF.

This chain joins TRBV2 and TRBJ1-5, with 8 bases matching TRBD1. From germline, CDR1 is SNHLY and CDR2 FYNNEI. The CDR3 is 15 residues long. Trimming removed 6 bases from V and 5 bases from J; junction bases left unmatched: 9. The DNA of the CDR3 is TGTGCCAGCAGAGACAGGGGCTGGGAAGATCAGCCCCAGCATTTT. Its translation is CASRDRGWEDQPQHF.

This clone was counted once. The V call is TRBV6-1, the J call TRBJ2-7; maybe TRBD2 (5 bases). CDR3 length: 12 residues. V was shortened by 4 bases and J by 6 bases, with 10 bases between the two germline ends. Germline lookup yields CDR1 MNHNS and CDR2 SASEGT. The CDR3 loop reads CASSAAGVEQYF. CDR3 nucleotides: TGTGCCAGCAGTGCCGCCGGGGTCGAGCAGTACTTC.

This clone has only a few counts. The chain employs TRBV7-9 and TRBJ1-1, with 8 bases aligning to TRBD1. The CDR3 length is 14 residues. V lost 4 bases to trimming and J lost 7 bases; unmatched junction nucleotides: 8. Germline CDR1 and CDR2: SEHNR and FQNEAQ (reference sequence). DNA of the CDR3: TGTGCCAGCAGCTCCCAAGGACAGGGTGTTGAAGCTTTCTTT. Amino acid sequence: CASSSQGQGVEAFF.

The chain couples TRBV6-1 to TRBJ1-2; 7 bases match TRBD1. Germline assignment: CDR1 MNHNS and CDR2 SASEGT. The length of the CDR3 is 13 residues. The CDR3 DNA sequence: TGTGCTCCGAGGGCGCAGGGGGACTATGGCTACACCTTC. It codes for CAPRAQGDYGYTF.

This clone is a singleton in its sample. This chain joins TRBV5-1 and TRBJ2-1; D could derive from TRBD1 or TRBD2 (5 bases each). Germline CDR1 reads SGHRS; CDR2 reads YFSETQ. This CDR3 has 14 residues. The V end was cut by 4 bases, the J end by 8 bases, with 16 bases between. CDR3 in amino acids: CASSKGRQWDEQFF. The CDR3 DNA reads as TGCGCCAGCAGCAAGGGACGCCAATGGGATGAGCAGTTCTTC.

This clone was seen only once. V and J are TRBV19 and TRBJ2-5, with 9 bases that match TRBD2. CDR1 is LNHDA, CDR2 SQIVND, per germline (reference sequence). The CDR3 sequence is 17 residues long. V gave up 3 bases and J gave up 3 bases; unmatched junction bases: 11. DNA for the CDR3: TGTGCCAGTAGTATCTATGCGGATCTAGCGGGGAAAGAGACCCAGTACTTC. Its protein product is CASSIYADLAGKETQYF.

This chain connects TRBV23-1 to TRBJ2-7; D is tentatively TRBD1 or TRBD2 (5 bases each). TRBV23-1 is an ORF, and what it does is uncertain. The CDR3 has 13 residues. Trimming left V 4 bases short and J 5 bases short, with 12 bases between. The DNA for the CDR3 is TGCGCCAGCAGTCCCGCCAGGGAGCACGAGCAGTACTTC. As protein: CASSPAREHEQYF.

The rearrangement uses TRBV7-2 and TRBJ2-1; D is undetermined. Trimming left V 3 bases short and J 1 base short, with 10 bases between. The CDR3 covers 15 residues. The germline CDR1 and CDR2 sequences are SGHTA and FQGNSA. The CDR3 DNA reads TGTGCCAGCAGCTTCTCATTCACGTCCTACAATGAGCAGTTCTTC. Translation: CASSFSFTSYNEQFF.

The CDR3 reads CASSATPLSEQYF. CDR3 sequence (DNA): TGTGCCAGCAGTGCCACACCGTTGAGCGAGCAGTACTTC. The V and J genes are TRBV6-4 and TRBJ2-7; D not resolved. Germline loops: CDR1 MRHNA, CDR2 SNTAGT. CDR3 length: 13 residues. The V gene lost 4 bases and the J gene lost 6 bases, with 13 bases spanning the gap.

This chain connects TRBV18 to TRBJ1-5; perhaps TRBD1 as D (6 bases). The CDR3 length is 14 residues. The germline V gene has CDR1 KGHSH and CDR2 LQKENI. Trimming shortened V by 8 bases and J by 0 bases, and 11 bases separated the two germline ends. CDR3: CASRGGGSNQPQHF. As DNA, the CDR3 is TGTGCCAGCCGAGGGGGGGGTAGCAATCAGCCCCAGCATTTT.

The chain employs TRBV5-1 and TRBJ2-1; 9 nucleotides agree with TRBD2. Germline V gene sequence: CDR1 SGHRS, CDR2 YFSETQ. The V segment lost 5 bases and the J segment 3 bases; nucleotides outside the gene matches: 6. This CDR3 comprises 15 residues. The CDR3 region has the DNA TGCGCCAGCAGTAAGGCTAGCGGGAACTACAATGAGCAGTTCTTC. Encoded protein: CASSKASGNYNEQFF.

In its sample, this clone was seen once. This chain joins TRBV10-1 and TRBJ2-7, with 13 positions matching TRBD2. The V and J ends lost 5 bases and 2 bases, in that order; junction bases with no gene match: 6. The CDR3 runs 16 residues. Germline V gene sequence: CDR1 WNHNN, CDR2 SYGVQD (reference sequence). The CDR3 here is CASSNRLAGGTYEQYF. CDR3 sequence (DNA): TGCGCCAGCAGTAACCGACTAGCGGGGGGTACCTACGAGCAGTACTTC.

This sequence joins TRBV19 and TRBJ1-1; TRBD1 aligns across 10 bases. J gave up 1 base and V 3 bases, and 8 bases lay outside the gene matches. Per germline, CDR1 LNHDA and CDR2 SQIVND (reference sequence). The CDR3 has 17 residues. CDR3 DNA sequence: TGTGCCAGTAGTATGTTCCGGGACAGGGGCCCGAACACTGAAGCTTTCTTT. Translating it yields CASSMFRDRGPNTEAFF. The full variable domain, its missing parts supplied by reference TRBV19 and TRBJ1-1, is DGGITQSPKYLFRKEGQNVTLSCEQNLNHDAMYWYRQDPGQGLRLIYYSQIVNDFQKGDIAEGYSVSREKKESFPLTVTSAQKNPTAFYLCASSMFRDRGPNTEAFFGQGTRLTVV.

DNA of the CDR3: TGTGCCAGCAGTCCCGCAGGGGTTTCCTACGAGCAGTACTTC. This gives the protein CASSPAGVSYEQYF. V gene TRBV27 combines with J gene TRBJ2-7; TRBD1 is a possible D gene (6 bases). Between the trimmed V and J ends, which lost 5 bases and 1 base, there was a span of 12 bases. Germline assignment: CDR1 MNHEY and CDR2 SMNVEV (reference sequence). The CDR3 has 14 amino acids.

In the case of this clone: A much larger clone is a single base away; this may be a read error. This chain joins TRBV7-9 and TRBJ2-1; 15 nucleotides agree with TRBD2. Germline V gene lookup returns CDR1 SEHNR and CDR2 FQNEAQ (reference sequence). V was clipped by 5 bases and J by 6 bases; unmatched bases: 2. The CDR3 extends over 15 amino acids. CDR3 coding DNA: TGTGCCAGCAGCCCGGGACTAGCGGGAGGCAATGAGCAGTTCTTC. Translating gives CASSPGLAGGNEQFF.

This sequence joins TRBV19 and TRBJ1-3; possibly TRBD1 for D (6 bases). The CDR3 totals 16 residues. V was clipped by 5 bases and J by 2 bases, with 16 bases between them. Germline loops: CDR1 LNHDA, CDR2 SQIVND (reference sequence). CDR3 sequence (DNA): TGTGCCAGTAGTCCTCAGGGGTTTAGCACTGGAAACACCATATATTTT. Its translation is CASSPQGFSTGNTIYF.